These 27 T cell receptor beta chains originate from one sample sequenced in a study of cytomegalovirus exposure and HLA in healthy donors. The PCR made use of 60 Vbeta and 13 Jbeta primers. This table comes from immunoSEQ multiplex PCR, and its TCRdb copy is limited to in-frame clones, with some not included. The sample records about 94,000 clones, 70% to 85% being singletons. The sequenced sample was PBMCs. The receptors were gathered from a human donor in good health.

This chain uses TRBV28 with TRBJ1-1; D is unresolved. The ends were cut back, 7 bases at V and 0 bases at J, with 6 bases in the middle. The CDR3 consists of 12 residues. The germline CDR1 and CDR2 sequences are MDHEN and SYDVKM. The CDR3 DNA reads TGTGCCAGCAAGGAGGTGAACACTGAAGCTTTCTTT. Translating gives CASKEVNTEAFF.

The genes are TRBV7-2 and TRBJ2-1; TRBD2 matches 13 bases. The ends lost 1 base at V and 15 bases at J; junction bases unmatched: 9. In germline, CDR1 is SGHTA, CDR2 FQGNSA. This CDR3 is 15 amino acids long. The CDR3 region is CASSLGGTSGIRVFF. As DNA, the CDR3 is TGTGCCAGCAGCTTAGGCGGGACTAGCGGGATAAGGGTGTTCTTC.

For the CDR3, the DNA is TGCAGCGCGGTTGGTATCCCGGGACTAGCGGTGGCAGGGACCCAGTACTTC. Encoded protein: CSAVGIPGLAVAGTQYF. The V and J genes are TRBV29-1 and TRBJ2-5; the match to TRBD2 covers 11 bases. This CDR3 is 17 amino acids long. J was trimmed by 7 bases and V by 7 bases; bases with no gene match: 20. Germline CDR1 and CDR2: SQVTM and ANQGSEA.

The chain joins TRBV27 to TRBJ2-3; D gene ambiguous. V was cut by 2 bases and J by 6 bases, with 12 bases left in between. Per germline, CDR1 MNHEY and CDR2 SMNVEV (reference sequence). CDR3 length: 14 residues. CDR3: CASSLVQPGDTQYF. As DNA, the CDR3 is TGTGCCAGCAGTTTAGTTCAGCCCGGGGATACGCAGTATTTT.

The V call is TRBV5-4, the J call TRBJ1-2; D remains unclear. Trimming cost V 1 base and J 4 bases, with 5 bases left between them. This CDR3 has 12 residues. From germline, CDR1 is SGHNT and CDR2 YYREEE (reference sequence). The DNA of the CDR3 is TGTGCCAGCAGCTTGCAGGCCTATGGCTACACCTTC. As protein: CASSLQAYGYTF.

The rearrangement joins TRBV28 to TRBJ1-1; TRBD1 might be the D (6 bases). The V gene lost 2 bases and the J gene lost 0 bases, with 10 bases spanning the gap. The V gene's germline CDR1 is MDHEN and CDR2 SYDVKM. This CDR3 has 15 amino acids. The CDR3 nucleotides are TGTGCCAGCAGTTTAAGGGACAAATTGAACACTGAAGCTTTCTTT. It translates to CASSLRDKLNTEAFF.

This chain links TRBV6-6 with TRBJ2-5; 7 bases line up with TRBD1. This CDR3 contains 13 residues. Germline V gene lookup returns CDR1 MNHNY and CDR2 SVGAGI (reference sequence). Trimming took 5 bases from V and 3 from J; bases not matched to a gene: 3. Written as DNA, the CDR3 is TGTGCCAGCAGTCACAGGGGTAAAGAGACCCAGTACTTC. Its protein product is CASSHRGKETQYF.

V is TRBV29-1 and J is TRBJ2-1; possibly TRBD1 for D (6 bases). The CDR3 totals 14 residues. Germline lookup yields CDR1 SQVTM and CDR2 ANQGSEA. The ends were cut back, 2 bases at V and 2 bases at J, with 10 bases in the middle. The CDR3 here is CSVERQVTYNEQFF. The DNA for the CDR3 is TGCAGCGTTGAACGACAGGTTACCTACAATGAGCAGTTCTTC.

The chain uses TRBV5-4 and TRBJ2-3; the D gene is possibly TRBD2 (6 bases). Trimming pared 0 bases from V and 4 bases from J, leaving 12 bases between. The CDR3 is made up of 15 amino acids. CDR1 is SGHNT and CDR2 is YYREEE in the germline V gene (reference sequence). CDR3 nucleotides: TGTGCCAGCAGCTTGGGCAGTCCGGGGGCAGATACGCAGTATTTT. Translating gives CASSLGSPGADTQYF.

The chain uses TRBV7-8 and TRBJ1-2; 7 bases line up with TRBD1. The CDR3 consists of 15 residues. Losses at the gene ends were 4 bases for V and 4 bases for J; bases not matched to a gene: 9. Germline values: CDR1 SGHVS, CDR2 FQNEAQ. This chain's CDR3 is CASSSRTGPIYGYTF. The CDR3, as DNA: TGTGCCAGCAGCTCGCGGACAGGCCCTATCTATGGCTACACCTTC.

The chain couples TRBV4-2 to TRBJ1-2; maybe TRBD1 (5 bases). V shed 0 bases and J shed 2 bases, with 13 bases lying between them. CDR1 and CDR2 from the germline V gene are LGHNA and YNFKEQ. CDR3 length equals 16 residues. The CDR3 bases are TGTGCCAGCAGCCAAGAGTTCGCAGGGCAGAACTATGGCTACACCTTC. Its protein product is CASSQEFAGQNYGYTF.

CDR3 bases: TGCGCCAGCAGCCAACTAGCGGGGGGCGCAGATACGCAGTATTTT. Protein: CASSQLAGGADTQYF. This chain uses TRBV4-3 with TRBJ2-3; 11 nucleotides align to TRBD2. V gave up 2 bases and J gave up 4 bases; unmatched junction bases: 2. The germline V gene encodes CDR1 LGHNA and CDR2 YSLEER. The CDR3 loop spans 15 amino acids.

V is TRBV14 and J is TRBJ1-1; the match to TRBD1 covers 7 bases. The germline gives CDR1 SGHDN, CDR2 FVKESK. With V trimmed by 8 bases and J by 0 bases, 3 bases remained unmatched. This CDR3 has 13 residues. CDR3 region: CASGRGLNTEAFF. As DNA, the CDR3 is TGTGCCAGCGGCAGGGGGTTGAACACTGAAGCTTTCTTT. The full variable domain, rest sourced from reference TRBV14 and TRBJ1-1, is EAGVTQFPSHSVIEKGQTVTLRCDPISGHDNLYWYRRVMGKEIKFLLHFVKESKQDESGMPNNRFLAERTGGTYSTLKVQPAELEDSGVYFCASGRGLNTEAFFGQGTRLTVV.

CDR3 sequence: CASSVGGVGEQFF. In nucleotides, the CDR3 is TGTGCCAGCAGCGTAGGGGGCGTCGGTGAGCAGTTCTTC. V is TRBV9 and J is TRBJ2-1; tentative D call: TRBD1 (5 bases). Germline values: CDR1 SGDLS, CDR2 YYNGEE. The CDR3 sequence is 13 residues long. V was trimmed by 0 bases and J by 9 bases, leaving 10 bases between them.

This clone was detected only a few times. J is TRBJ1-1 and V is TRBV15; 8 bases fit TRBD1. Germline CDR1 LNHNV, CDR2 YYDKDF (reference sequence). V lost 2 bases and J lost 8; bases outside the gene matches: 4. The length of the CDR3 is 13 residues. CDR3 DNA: TGTGCCACCAGCAGAAGGGACAGGCACGAAGCTTTCTTT. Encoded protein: CATSRRDRHEAFF.

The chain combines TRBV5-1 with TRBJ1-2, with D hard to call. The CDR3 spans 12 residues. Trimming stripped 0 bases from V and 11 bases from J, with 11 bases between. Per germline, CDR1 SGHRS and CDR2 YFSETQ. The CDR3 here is CASSLGGNSYTF. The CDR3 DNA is TGCGCCAGCAGCTTGGGAGGGAATAGTTACACCTTC.

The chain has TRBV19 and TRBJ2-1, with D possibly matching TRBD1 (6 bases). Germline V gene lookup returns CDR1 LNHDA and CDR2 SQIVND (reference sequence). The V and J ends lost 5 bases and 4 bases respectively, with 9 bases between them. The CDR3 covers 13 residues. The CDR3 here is CASSYTGYNEQFF. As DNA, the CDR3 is TGTGCCAGTAGTTACACAGGGTACAATGAGCAGTTCTTC.

CDR3 bases: TGTGCCAGCAGCCGGGGACAGCCCTCCTACAATGAGCAGTTCTTC. Its translation: CASSRGQPSYNEQFF. The J gene is TRBJ2-1, the V gene TRBV7-3; 7 positions match TRBD1. J was trimmed by 0 bases and V by 5 bases; bases with no gene match: 4. The CDR3 covers 15 residues. The germline gives CDR1 SGHTA, CDR2 FQGTGA.

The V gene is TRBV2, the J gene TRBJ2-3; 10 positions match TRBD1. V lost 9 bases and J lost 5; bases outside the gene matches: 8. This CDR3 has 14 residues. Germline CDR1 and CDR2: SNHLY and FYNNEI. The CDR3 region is CASRQGAPGDTQYF. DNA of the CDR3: TGTGCCAGTCGACAGGGGGCGCCGGGAGATACGCAGTATTTT.

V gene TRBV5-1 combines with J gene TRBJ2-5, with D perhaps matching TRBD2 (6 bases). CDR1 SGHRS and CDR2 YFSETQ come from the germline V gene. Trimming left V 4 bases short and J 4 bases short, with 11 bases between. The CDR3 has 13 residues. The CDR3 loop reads CASSRGGAETQYF. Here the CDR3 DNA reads TGCGCCAGCAGCCGAGGCGGGGCAGAGACCCAGTACTTC.

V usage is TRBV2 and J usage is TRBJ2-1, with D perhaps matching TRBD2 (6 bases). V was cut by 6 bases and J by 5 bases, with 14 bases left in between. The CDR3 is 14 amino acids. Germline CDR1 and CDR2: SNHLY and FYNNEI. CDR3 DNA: TGTGCCAGCAGGCCTCGGGGGACCCACAATGAGCAGTTCTTC. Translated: CASRPRGTHNEQFF.

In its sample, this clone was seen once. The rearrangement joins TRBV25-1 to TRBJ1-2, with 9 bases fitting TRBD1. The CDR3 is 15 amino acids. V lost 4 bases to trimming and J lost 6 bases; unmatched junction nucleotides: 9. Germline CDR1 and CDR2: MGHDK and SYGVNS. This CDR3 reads CASSAKDRGGNGYTF. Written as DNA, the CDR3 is TGTGCCAGCAGTGCAAAGGACAGGGGAGGAAATGGCTACACCTTC.

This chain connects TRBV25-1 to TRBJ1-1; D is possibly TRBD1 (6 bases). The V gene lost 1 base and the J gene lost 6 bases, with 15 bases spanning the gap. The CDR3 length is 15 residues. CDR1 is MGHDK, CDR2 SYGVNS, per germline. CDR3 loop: CASSEWEGGKSEAFF. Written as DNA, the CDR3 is TGTGCCAGCAGTGAATGGGAGGGGGGTAAGTCTGAAGCTTTCTTT.

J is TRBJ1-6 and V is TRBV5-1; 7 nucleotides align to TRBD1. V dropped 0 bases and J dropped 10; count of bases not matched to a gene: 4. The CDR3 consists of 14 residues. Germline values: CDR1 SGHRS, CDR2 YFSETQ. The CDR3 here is CASSLGQGTSPLHF. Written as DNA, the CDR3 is TGCGCCAGCAGCTTGGGACAGGGAACCTCACCCCTCCACTTT.

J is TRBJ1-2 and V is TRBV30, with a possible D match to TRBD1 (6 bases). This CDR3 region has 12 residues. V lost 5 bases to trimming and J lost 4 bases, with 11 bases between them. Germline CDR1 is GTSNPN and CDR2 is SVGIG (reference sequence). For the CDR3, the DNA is TGTGCCTGGGGACCAGGGGCCTATGGCTACACCTTC. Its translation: CAWGPGAYGYTF.

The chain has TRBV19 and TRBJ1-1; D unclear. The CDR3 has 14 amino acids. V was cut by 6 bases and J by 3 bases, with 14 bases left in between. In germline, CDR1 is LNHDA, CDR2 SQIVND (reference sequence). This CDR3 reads CASRNLNADTEAFF. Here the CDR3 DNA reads TGTGCCAGTAGGAACCTTAATGCGGACACTGAAGCTTTCTTT. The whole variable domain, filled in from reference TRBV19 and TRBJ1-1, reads DGGITQSPKYLFRKEGQNVTLSCEQNLNHDAMYWYRQDPGQGLRLIYYSQIVNDFQKGDIAEGYSVSREKKESFPLTVTSAQKNPTAFYLCASRNLNADTEAFFGQGTRLTVV.

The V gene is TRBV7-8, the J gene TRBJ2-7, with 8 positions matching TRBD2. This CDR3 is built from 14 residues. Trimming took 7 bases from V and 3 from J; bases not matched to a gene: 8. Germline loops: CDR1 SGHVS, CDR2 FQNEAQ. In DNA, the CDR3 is TGTGCCAGCACCCGAGCGGGAGCTCTCTACGAGCAGTACTTC. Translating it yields CASTRAGALYEQYF.